These 2 T cell receptor beta chains share one sample of origin, sequenced in a study of shared clonotypes between healthy human individuals. Clones were sequenced by immunoSEQ multiplex PCR, and TCRdb holds only the in-frame ones, with some missing. The sample records about 800,000 clones, roughly 96% being singletons. Only CD45RO-negative cells positively selected for CCR7 counted as naive CD8 cells, so terminally differentiated effector memory CD45RA+ cells were excluded. The specimen was naive CD8+ T cells sorted from blood. Source of these receptors: a young man in good health.

The chain employs TRBV6-6 and TRBJ2-1; 7 bases line up with TRBD1. The CDR3 spans 14 residues. Losses at the gene ends were 5 bases for V and 3 bases for J; bases not matched to a gene: 4. From germline, CDR1 is MNHNY and CDR2 SVGAGI (reference sequence). CDR3: CASSTGADYNEQFF. The CDR3 bases are TGTGCCAGCAGTACAGGGGCGGACTACAATGAGCAGTTCTTC.

The genes are TRBV5-6 and TRBJ2-1; 7 nucleotides align to TRBD2. This CDR3 region has 14 residues. The V gene's germline CDR1 is SGHDT and CDR2 YYEEEE. The V segment lost 2 bases and the J segment 6 bases; nucleotides outside the gene matches: 5. The CDR3 nucleotides are TGTGCCAGCAGCTTAGCAACTAGCGCCAATGAGCAGTTCTTC. Amino acids: CASSLATSANEQFF.